This TCR beta chain emerged from a study of blood T cell repertoires in COVID-19. Study-level information: The cDNA or gDNA used as material had been derived from T cells, B-cell-depleted T cells, or PBMCs.

Trimming took 1 base from V and 0 from J, leaving 13 bases between them. The CDR3 is made up of 17 amino acids. CDR1 is MDHEN and CDR2 is SYDVKM in the germline V gene. This clone was observed a handful of times. How the authors handled the data: Amplifying reference gene primers gave estimates of nucleated cell counts. Data came from immunoSEQ multiplex PCR; TCRdb stores just in-frame clones and leaves some out. The V and J calls and clone size were taken over from that table, and D and trimming were inferred from the DNA. The sample includes under 200,000 clones, roughly 81% of them seen just once. Sequenced material: peripheral blood. The TCR comes from a woman in her forties or fifties with COVID-19, enrolled during active disease. This chain links TRBV28 with TRBJ1-5, with D unclear. The CDR3 region is CASSLSKARASNQPQHF. CDR3 DNA: TGTGCCAGCAGTTTATCCAAAGCGAGGGCTAGCAATCAGCCCCAGCATTTT.